The present T cell receptor beta chain was sequenced within a study of blood T cell repertoires in COVID-19. Looking at the study overall: Material from acute and convalescent COVID-19 was sourced from the United States, Italy and Spain. In each case, the material was cDNA or gDNA derived from T cells, B-cell-depleted T cells, or PBMCs.

Assay: immunoSEQ multiplex PCR; the TCRdb copy retains only in-frame clones and omits some. The table has approximately 250,000 clones, approximately 86% seen once. Per the germline V gene, CDR1 is LNHDA and CDR2 is SQIVND (reference sequence). This CDR3 comprises 14 residues. With V trimmed by 11 bases and J by 1 base, 8 bases remained unmatched. Sequenced material: peripheral blood. This receptor was obtained from a woman aged 70-85 years with COVID-19, enrolled during active disease. This chain links TRBV19 with TRBJ2-1, with 7 bases aligning to TRBD1. The DNA of the CDR3 is TGTGCCGCGACCCGGGACAGTTCCTACAATGAGCAGTTCTTC. Its translation: CAATRDSSYNEQFF.